This TCR beta chain was recorded in a study of blood T cell repertoires in COVID-19. Study in general: Sites across the United States, Italy and Spain contributed samples from acute and convalescent COVID-19. PBMCs, B-cell-depleted T cells, or T cells were the source of the cDNA or gDNA that made up the material.

The CDR3 spans 14 residues. V was pared by 5 bases and J by 3 bases, with 4 bases of the junction left unmatched. Germline-derived CDR1 and CDR2 are MNHEY and SMNVEV (reference sequence). How the authors handled the data: The assay estimated nucleated cells by amplifying reference gene primers. Clones were sequenced by immunoSEQ multiplex PCR, and TCRdb holds only the in-frame ones, with some missing. V and J calls and clone size are those listed in that table; D and trimming were worked out from the DNA. The profile covers roughly 50,000 clones, with about nine tenths appearing a single time and under 9% taken by the ten largest.

The sequenced sample consisted of peripheral blood. This chain joins TRBV27 and TRBJ1-1; 9 bases line up with TRBD1. The origin of this receptor is a woman aged 40 to 50 with active COVID-19. CDR3 nucleotides: TGTGCCAGCAGTAGGGGACAGGGCTACACTGAAGCTTTCTTT. Translating gives CASSRGQGYTEAFF.